What follows are 13 T cell receptor beta chains derived from one specimen sequenced in a study of blood T cell repertoires in COVID-19. Using immunoSEQ multiplex PCR, the repertoire was profiled, and TCRdb retains in-frame clones only, with some absent. In the table there are approximately 250,000 clones, roughly 86% of which are singletons. Sequenced material: peripheral blood. These receptors were taken from a woman aged 60-70 years who had recovered from COVID-19.

J is TRBJ1-1 and V is TRBV6-1; D is perhaps TRBD1 (6 bases). This CDR3 comprises 16 residues. Between the trimmed V and J ends, which lost 2 bases and 0 bases, there was a span of 13 bases. Germline CDR1 and CDR2: MNHNS and SASEGT. CDR3 coding DNA: TGTGCCAGCAGTGAATGGACAGAGAACATGAACACTGAAGCTTTCTTT. It is translated as CASSEWTENMNTEAFF.

This chain uses TRBV7-3 with TRBJ2-1; D ambiguous. The germline gives CDR1 SGHTA, CDR2 FQGTGA. This CDR3 has 12 residues. V was cut by 5 bases and J by 9 bases, with 11 bases left in between. This chain's CDR3 is CASSLPIGEQFF. The CDR3 nucleotides are TGTGCCAGCAGCCTCCCCATCGGTGAGCAGTTCTTC.

The J gene is TRBJ1-2, the V gene TRBV4-3; D call uncertain. CDR1 and CDR2 (germline): LGHNA, YSLEER. The V and J ends lost 4 bases and 0 bases respectively, with 9 bases between them. This CDR3 region has 14 residues. The CDR3 reads CASSLQEANYGYTF. CDR3 bases: TGCGCCAGCAGCCTCCAGGAAGCTAACTATGGCTACACCTTC.

The genes are TRBV7-6 and TRBJ2-1; 11 bases fit TRBD2. CDR1 SGHVS and CDR2 FNYEAQ come from the germline V gene. The V gene end was trimmed by 5 bases and the J gene end by 3 bases; junction bases not matched to a gene: 12. The CDR3 sequence is 18 residues long. CDR3 sequence (DNA): TGTGCCAGCAGCCAATACGCAAAGGGACTAGCGGACTACAATGAGCAGTTCTTC. This translates into CASSQYAKGLADYNEQFF.

The chain employs TRBV28 and TRBJ1-2; TRBD1 agrees at 8 bases. The CDR3 totals 15 residues. Germline loops: CDR1 MDHEN, CDR2 SYDVKM. Losses at the gene ends were 0 bases for V and 6 bases for J; bases not matched to a gene: 6. CDR3 loop: CASSLWTGDDHGYTF. The CDR3 DNA reads TGTGCCAGCAGTTTATGGACAGGGGATGATCATGGCTACACCTTC.

The rearrangement links TRBV3-1 (or the pseudogene TRBV3-2) to TRBJ2-7; D is possibly TRBD1 (6 bases). V lost 4 bases and J lost 12, with 13 bases in between. Germline CDR1 LGHDT, CDR2 YNNKEL (reference sequence). The CDR3 spans 11 residues. CDR3 in amino acids: CASSLQGPPYF. As DNA, the CDR3 is TGTGCCAGCAGCCTCCAGGGGCCACCGTACTTC.

V usage is TRBV10-1 and J usage is TRBJ2-7; 9 bases fit TRBD1. V lost 2 bases, J lost 3 bases, and 11 bases stayed unmatched. The germline gives CDR1 WNHNN, CDR2 SYGVQD (reference sequence). This CDR3 is 17 amino acids long. In DNA, the CDR3 is TGCGCCAGCAGTGAGAGGGACAGGGACAATTATCTCTACGAGCAGTACTTC. Its protein product is CASSERDRDNYLYEQYF.

This sequence joins TRBV9 and TRBJ1-2; D gene uncertain. Between the trimmed V and J ends, which lost 0 bases and 4 bases, there was a span of 10 bases. Looked up from germline, CDR1 is SGDLS and CDR2 is YYNGEE. There are 14 residues in the CDR3. CDR3 protein: CASSVVEIPYGYTF. The CDR3 nucleotides are TGTGCCAGCAGCGTAGTTGAGATCCCCTATGGCTACACCTTC.

The V gene is TRBV6-5, the J gene TRBJ1-1; D is undetermined. Germline CDR1 is MNHEY and CDR2 is SVGAGI. The CDR3 has 13 residues. Trimming cost V 0 bases and J 8 bases, with 10 bases left between them. CDR3 sequence (DNA): TGTGCCAGCAGTTACTCGAGCCGGAGGGAAGCTTTCTTT. Translating it yields CASSYSSRREAFF.

J is TRBJ1-5 and V is TRBV12-3 or TRBV12-4; D unclear. Trimming took off 4 bases at V and 4 bases at J, with 8 bases between the two ends. The CDR3 is 13 residues long. The chain's CDR3 is CASSSLLNQPQHF. DNA for the CDR3: TGTGCCAGCAGTTCCCTTCTAAATCAGCCCCAGCATTTT.

The chain combines TRBV5-1 with TRBJ2-7; tentatively, D is TRBD1 (6 bases). Germline values: CDR1 SGHRS, CDR2 YFSETQ. V lost 0 bases, J lost 3 bases, and 10 bases lay in between. CDR3 length: 14 amino acids. CDR3 protein: CASSLGQDFYEQYF. CDR3 DNA sequence: TGCGCCAGCAGCTTGGGACAGGACTTCTACGAGCAGTACTTC.

This chain connects TRBV28 to TRBJ1-6; D may be TRBD1 (5 bases). Germline assignment: CDR1 MDHEN and CDR2 SYDVKM. With 2 bases removed from V and 1 base from J, the gap between germline ends came to 15 bases. This CDR3 comprises 18 residues. CDR3 sequence reads: CASSLIAGQGSYNSPLHF. The CDR3 coding sequence is TGTGCCAGCAGTTTAATCGCGGGGCAGGGTTCCTATAATTCACCCCTCCACTTT.

This clone was found once. The V call is TRBV28, the J call TRBJ1-4, with a weak D call TRBD1 (5 bases). Germline CDR1 reads MDHEN; CDR2 reads SYDVKM. CDR3 length: 17 residues. V was clipped by 5 bases and J by 1 base, with 17 bases between them. The DNA of the CDR3 is TGTGCCAGCAGTGGGGCAGAACCCCTCCTAACTAATGAAAAACTGTTTTTT. Its translation is CASSGAEPLLTNEKLFF.